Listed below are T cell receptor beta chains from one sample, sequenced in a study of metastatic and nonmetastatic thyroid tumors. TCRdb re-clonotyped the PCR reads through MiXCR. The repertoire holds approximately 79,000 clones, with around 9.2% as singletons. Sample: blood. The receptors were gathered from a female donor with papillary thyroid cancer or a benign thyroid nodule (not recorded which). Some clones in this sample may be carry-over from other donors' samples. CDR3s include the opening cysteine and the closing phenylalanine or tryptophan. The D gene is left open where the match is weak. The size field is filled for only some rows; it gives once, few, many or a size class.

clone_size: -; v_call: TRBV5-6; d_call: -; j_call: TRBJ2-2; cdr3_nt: TGTGCCAGCAGCCGGGTTTCCGGGGAGCTGTTTTTT; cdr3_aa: CASSRVSGELFF
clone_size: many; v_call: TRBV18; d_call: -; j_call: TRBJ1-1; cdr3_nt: TGTGCCAGCTCACCACCTGAGGGGGTAGACACTGAAGCTTTCTTT; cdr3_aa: CASSPPEGVDTEAFF
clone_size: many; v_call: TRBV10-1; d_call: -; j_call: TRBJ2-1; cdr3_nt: TGCGCCAGCAGTGAGTCGAGGACAGACTACTACAATGAGCAGTTCTTC; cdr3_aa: CASSESRTDYYNEQFF
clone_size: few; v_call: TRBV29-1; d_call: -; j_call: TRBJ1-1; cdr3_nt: TGCAGCGTCAAACCGACCGGGGGGAAAACTGAAGCTTTCTTT; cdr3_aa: CSVKPTGGKTEAFF
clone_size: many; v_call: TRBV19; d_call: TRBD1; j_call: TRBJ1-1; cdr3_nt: TGTGCCAGTAGTATACAGGGGGCGGTTGAAGCTTTCTTT; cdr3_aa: CASSIQGAVEAFF
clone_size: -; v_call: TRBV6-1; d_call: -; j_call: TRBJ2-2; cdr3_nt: TGTGCCAGCAACAGAGAGCTCACCGGGGAGCTGTTTTTT; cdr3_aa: CASNRELTGELFF
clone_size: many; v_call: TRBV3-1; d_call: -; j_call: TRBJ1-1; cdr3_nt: TGTGCCAGCAGGATTAGGGCGAACACTGAAGCTTTCTTT; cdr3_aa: CASRIRANTEAFF
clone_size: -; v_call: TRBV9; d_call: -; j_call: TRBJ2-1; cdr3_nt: TGTGCCAGCAGCTCCTTACAGGGTCCGGATGAGCAGTTCTTC; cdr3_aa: CASSSLQGPDEQFF
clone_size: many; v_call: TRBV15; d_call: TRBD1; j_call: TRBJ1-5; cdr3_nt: TGTGCCACCAGCAGAGATCAGGGGGCCCATCAGCCCCAGCATTTT; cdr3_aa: CATSRDQGAHQPQHF
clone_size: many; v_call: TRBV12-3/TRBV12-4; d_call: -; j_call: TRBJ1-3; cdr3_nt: TGTGCCAGCAGTTTGAGAGGGGGTGGCTCTGGAAACACCATATATTTT; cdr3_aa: CASSLRGGGSGNTIYF
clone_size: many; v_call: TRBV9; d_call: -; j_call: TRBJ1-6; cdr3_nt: TGTGCCAGCAGCGTAGAAGGGGCCGCGGCGAATTCACCCCTCCACTTT; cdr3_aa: CASSVEGAAANSPLHF
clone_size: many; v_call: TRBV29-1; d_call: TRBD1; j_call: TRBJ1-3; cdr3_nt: TGCAGCGTTGGACAGGGTACTGGAAACACCATATATTTT; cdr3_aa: CSVGQGTGNTIYF
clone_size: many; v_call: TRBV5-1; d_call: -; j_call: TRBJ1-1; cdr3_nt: TGCGCCAGCAGTTTACAGAACATGAACACTGAAGCTTTCTTT; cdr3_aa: CASSLQNMNTEAFF
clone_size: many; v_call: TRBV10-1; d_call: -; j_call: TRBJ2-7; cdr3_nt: TGCGCCAGCAGTGAGTCGATCAAGGGGCAGTACTTC; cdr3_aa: CASSESIKGQYF
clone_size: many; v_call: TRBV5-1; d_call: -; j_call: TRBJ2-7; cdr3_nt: TGCGCCAGCAGCTTAGGGGACCCCAAATCCTACGAGCAGTACTTC; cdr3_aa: CASSLGDPKSYEQYF
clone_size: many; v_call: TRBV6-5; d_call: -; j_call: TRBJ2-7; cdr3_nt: TGTGCCAGCAGTTACTCGAGGAGGGACGAGCAGTACTTC; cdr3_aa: CASSYSRRDEQYF
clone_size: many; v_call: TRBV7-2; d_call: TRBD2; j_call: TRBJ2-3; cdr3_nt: TGTGCCAGCAGGCCCGGGACTAGCGAGACAGATACGCAGTATTTT; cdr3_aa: CASRPGTSETDTQYF
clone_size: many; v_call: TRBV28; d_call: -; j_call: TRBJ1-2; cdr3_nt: TGTGCCAGCAGCTACGACGGGTTCTATGGCTACACCTTC; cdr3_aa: CASSYDGFYGYTF
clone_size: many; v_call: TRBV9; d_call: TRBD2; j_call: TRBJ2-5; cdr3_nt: TGTGCCAGCAGCGTAGTAGCGGGGGGTGATCAAGAGACCCAGTACTTC; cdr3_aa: CASSVVAGGDQETQYF
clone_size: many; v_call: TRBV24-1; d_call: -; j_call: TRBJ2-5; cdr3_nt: TGTGCCACCAGTGACCAACAGGGCTACGAGACCCAGTACTTC; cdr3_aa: CATSDQQGYETQYF
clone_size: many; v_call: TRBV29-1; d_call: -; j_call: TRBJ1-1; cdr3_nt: TGCAGCGGGGCCCAGGGCAATGCTTTCTTT; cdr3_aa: CSGAQGNAFF
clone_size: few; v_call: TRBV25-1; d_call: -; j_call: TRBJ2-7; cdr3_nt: TGTGCCAGCAGTACGATGGGGGGGCGATGGAGATCCTACGAGCAGTACTTC; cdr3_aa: CASSTMGGRWRSYEQYF
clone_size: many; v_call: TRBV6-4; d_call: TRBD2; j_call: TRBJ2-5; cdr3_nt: TGTGCCAGCAGTACTAGCGCGGAAGAGACCCAGTACTTC; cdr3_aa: CASSTSAEETQYF
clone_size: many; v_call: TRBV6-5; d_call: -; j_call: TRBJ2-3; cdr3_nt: TGTGCCAGCAGTTACGAGGGGGATACGCAGTATTTT; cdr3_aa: CASSYEGDTQYF
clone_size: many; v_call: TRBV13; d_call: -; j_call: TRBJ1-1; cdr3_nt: TGTGCCAGCAGCCCGGTCTTTAAGGGCTACGGGGGCCAGGGGAACACTGAAGCTTTCTTT; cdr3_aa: CASSPVFKGYGGQGNTEAFF
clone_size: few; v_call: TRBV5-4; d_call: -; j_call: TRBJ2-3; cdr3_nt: TGTGCCAGCAGCTCTAAGGGAGGCGACACAGATACGCAGTATTTT; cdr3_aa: CASSSKGGDTDTQYF
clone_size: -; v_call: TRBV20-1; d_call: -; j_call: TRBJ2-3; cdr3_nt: TGCAGTGCTCAAAGGGGGGGTAGCACAGATACGCAGTATTTT; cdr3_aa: CSAQRGGSTDTQYF
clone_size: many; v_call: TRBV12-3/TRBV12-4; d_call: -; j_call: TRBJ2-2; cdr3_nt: TGTGCCAGCAGTTTTCGGAACACCGGGGAGCTGTTTTTT; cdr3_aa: CASSFRNTGELFF
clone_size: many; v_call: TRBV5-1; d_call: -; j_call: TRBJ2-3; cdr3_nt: TGCGCCAGCAGCTTGGAGGCTAGGCCAGATACGCAGTATTTT; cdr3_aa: CASSLEARPDTQYF
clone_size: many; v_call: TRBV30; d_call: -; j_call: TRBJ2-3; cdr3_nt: TGTGCCTGGAGTGTACCAGTTTACACAGATACGCAGTATTTT; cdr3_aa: CAWSVPVYTDTQYF
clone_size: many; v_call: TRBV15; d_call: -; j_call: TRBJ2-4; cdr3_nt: TGTGCCACCAGCAGAGATAGCGGCAGCGAAAACATTCAGTACTTC; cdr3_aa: CATSRDSGSENIQYF
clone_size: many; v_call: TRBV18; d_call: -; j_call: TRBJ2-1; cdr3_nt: TGTGCCAGCTCATTAGGGTTGGGGCACAATGAGCAGTTCTTC; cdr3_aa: CASSLGLGHNEQFF
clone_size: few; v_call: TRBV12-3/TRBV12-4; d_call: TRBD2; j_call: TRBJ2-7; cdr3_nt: TGTGCCAGCAGTCCCGGACTAGCGGGGCCGGGAGAGCAGTACTTC; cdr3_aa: CASSPGLAGPGEQYF
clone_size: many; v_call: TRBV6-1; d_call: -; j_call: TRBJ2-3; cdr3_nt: TGTGCCAGCAGTGACGGGACGGAGAAAACGCAGTATTTT; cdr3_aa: CASSDGTEKTQYF
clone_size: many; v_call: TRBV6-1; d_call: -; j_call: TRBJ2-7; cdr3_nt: TGTGCCAGCAGTACACCCGACCTTCAATTGTACGAGCAGTACTTC; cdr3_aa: CASSTPDLQLYEQYF
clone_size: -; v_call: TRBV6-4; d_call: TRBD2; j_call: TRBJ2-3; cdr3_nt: TGTGCCAGCAGTCCTAGCGGGGGGGCCAGAGATACGCAGTATTTT; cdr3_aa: CASSPSGGARDTQYF
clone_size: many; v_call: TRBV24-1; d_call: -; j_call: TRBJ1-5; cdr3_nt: TGTGCCACCTCCAGTTCTGATAGCAATCAGCCCCAGCATTTT; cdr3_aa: CATSSSDSNQPQHF
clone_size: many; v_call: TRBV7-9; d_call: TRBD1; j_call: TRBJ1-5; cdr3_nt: TGTGCCAGCAGCTACGGGACAGGGGGAACACAGCCCCAGCATTTT; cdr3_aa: CASSYGTGGTQPQHF
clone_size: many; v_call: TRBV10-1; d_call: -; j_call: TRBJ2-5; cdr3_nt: TGCGCCAGCAGTGAGTCAGTGAGCCAAGAGACCCAGTACTTC; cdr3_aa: CASSESVSQETQYF
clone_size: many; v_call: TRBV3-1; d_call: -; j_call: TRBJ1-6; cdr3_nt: TGTGCCAGCAGCCCCGGACACACAAAGAATTCACCCCTCCACTTT; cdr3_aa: CASSPGHTKNSPLHF
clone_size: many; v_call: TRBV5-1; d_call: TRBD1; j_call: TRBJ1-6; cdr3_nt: TGCGCCAGCAGCTTTTCCTCAGACAGGGCCGATTCACCCCTCCACTTT; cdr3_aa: CASSFSSDRADSPLHF
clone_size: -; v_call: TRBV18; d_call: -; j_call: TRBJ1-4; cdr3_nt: TGTGCCAGCTCACCTCAGGACCCCGCAACTAATGAAAAACTGTTTTTT; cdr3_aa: CASSPQDPATNEKLFF
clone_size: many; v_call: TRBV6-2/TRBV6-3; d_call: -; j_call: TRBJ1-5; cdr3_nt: TGTGCCAGCAGTTACGCGTCAGGTGGTCAGCCCCAGCATTTT; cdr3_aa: CASSYASGGQPQHF
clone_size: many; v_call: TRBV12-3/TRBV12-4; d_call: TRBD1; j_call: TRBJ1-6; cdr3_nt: TGTGCCAGCAGTTTAAGGGACAGGGGTTCACCCCTCCACTTT; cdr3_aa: CASSLRDRGSPLHF
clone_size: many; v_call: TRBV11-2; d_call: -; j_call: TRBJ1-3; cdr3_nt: TGTGCCAGCAGCAGCCGACAGGCCTCTGGAAACACCATATATTTT; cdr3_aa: CASSSRQASGNTIYF
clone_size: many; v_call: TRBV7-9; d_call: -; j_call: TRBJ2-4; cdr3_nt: TGTGCCAGCAGCCCCCGGGGGTCTCCTATAGCCAAAAACATTCAGTACTTC; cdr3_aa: CASSPRGSPIAKNIQYF